Shown below are 13 T cell receptor beta chains from a single sample sequenced in a study of T-cell reconstitution after alpha-beta-depleted transplantation in children. Unique molecular identifiers were incorporated when the TCRbeta library was constructed. TCRdb passed the PCR reads through MiXCR, listing each CDR3 protein once. Here the sample spans roughly 170,000 distinct CDR3 sequences, about 6.3% being singletons. The input for sequencing was PBMCs from the stem cell graft donor, taken from the stem cell graft. These receptors all stem from a human donor who donated a stem cell graft to a child with Wiskott-Aldrich syndrome.

The rearrangement uses TRBV29-1 and TRBJ1-3; TRBD1 aligns across 7 bases. J was trimmed by 2 bases and V by 4 bases; bases with no gene match: 5. Per germline, CDR1 SQVTM and CDR2 ANQGSEA. This CDR3 comprises 14 residues. The CDR3 loop is CSVGRQGPGNTIYF. CDR3 in DNA: TGCAGCGTTGGGAGACAGGGACCTGGAAACACCATATATTTT.

This clonotype was found many times. The chain has TRBV14 and TRBJ1-1; TRBD1 aligns across 9 bases. V lost 4 bases and J lost 10; bases outside the gene matches: 19. The germline CDR1 and CDR2 sequences are SGHDN and FVKESK. This CDR3 comprises 17 residues. CDR3 region: CASSPRNTGGARRRAFF. The CDR3 DNA reads TGTGCCAGCAGCCCGCGTAATACAGGGGGCGCGCGGAGGCGAGCTTTCTTT.

This clonotype was seen at least ten times. J is TRBJ2-5 and V is TRBV20-1; D remains ambiguous. The CDR3 runs to 14 residues. In germline, CDR1 is DFQATT, CDR2 SNEGSKA (reference sequence). V dropped 2 bases and J dropped 1 base, with 11 bases sitting between them. CDR3 amino acids: CSARLTAFQETQYF. The CDR3 bases are TGCAGTGCTAGACTGACTGCCTTCCAAGAGACCCAGTACTTC.

This clonotype showed up many times. The rearrangement uses TRBV20-1 and TRBJ2-1; D perhaps matches TRBD2 (5 bases). The V gene's germline CDR1 is DFQATT and CDR2 SNEGSKA (reference sequence). Trimming cost V 4 bases and J 0 bases, with 16 bases left between them. The CDR3 sequence is 16 residues long. The CDR3 spells CSAIGPASGSYNEQFF. In DNA form, the CDR3 reads TGCAGTGCTATTGGACCGGCAAGCGGCTCCTACAATGAGCAGTTCTTC.

The sample holds many counts of this clonotype. The J gene is TRBJ1-4, the V gene TRBV25-1, with no clear D. This CDR3 contains 11 residues. V was shortened by 5 bases and J by 4 bases, with 2 bases between the two germline ends. Germline assignment: CDR1 MGHDK and CDR2 SYGVNS. The CDR3 region has the DNA TGTGCCAGCAGTCTTAATGAAAAACTGTTTTTT. It specifies CASSLNEKLFF.

The V and J genes are TRBV11-2 and TRBJ2-5, with TRBD2 matching 8 bases. The CDR3 consists of 15 residues. CDR1 SGHAT and CDR2 FQNNGV come from the germline V gene. The ends lost 5 bases at V and 5 bases at J; junction bases unmatched: 10. In nucleotides, the CDR3 is TGTGCCAGCAGCCCCCGCCGGGGGGGCCTGGAGACCCAGTACTTC. Translating it yields CASSPRRGGLETQYF.

This clonotype has more than one count but fewer than ten. The chain carries TRBV12-3 or TRBV12-4 and TRBJ2-4, with 8 bases fitting TRBD1. V lost 4 bases and J lost 1; bases outside the gene matches: 12. The CDR3 is made up of 18 amino acids. CDR3 loop: CASSSSWDRPGAKNIQYF. CDR3 bases: TGTGCCAGCAGTTCCTCATGGGACAGGCCCGGTGCCAAAAACATTCAGTACTTC.

This clonotype was detected ten times or more. V gene TRBV20-1 combines with J gene TRBJ1-5, with D perhaps TRBD1 (5 bases). In germline, CDR1 is DFQATT, CDR2 SNEGSKA (reference sequence). The CDR3 is made up of 13 amino acids. The ends were cut back, 1 base at V and 5 bases at J, with 9 bases in the middle. The CDR3 region is CSARGGGYQPQHF. As DNA, the CDR3 is TGCAGTGCTAGAGGGGGGGGATATCAGCCCCAGCATTTT.

This clonotype was seen repeatedly, ten times or more. The V gene is TRBV7-2, the J gene TRBJ2-7; either TRBD1 or TRBD2 may fit D (5 bases each). This CDR3 spans 14 amino acids. V dropped 7 bases and J dropped 0 bases, with 13 bases sitting between them. The germline gives CDR1 SGHTA, CDR2 FQGNSA. CDR3 sequence reads: CASNLGRRSYEQYF. The CDR3 nucleotides are TGTGCCAGCAACCTGGGACGCCGCTCCTACGAGCAGTACTTC.

In its sample, this clonotype was seen many times. The J gene is TRBJ1-2, the V gene TRBV6-5; D possibly corresponds to TRBD1 (6 bases). The germline gives CDR1 MNHEY, CDR2 SVGAGI. CDR3 length equals 14 residues. With 11 bases removed from V and 7 bases from J, the gap between germline ends came to 23 bases. The CDR3 loop reads CAGSLKRGEGGYTF. The CDR3 nucleotides read TGTGCCGGTTCATTGAAGAGGGGGGAGGGTGGCTACACCTTC.

This clonotype was detected many times. This chain connects TRBV20-1 to TRBJ2-5; 11 bases are a match to TRBD2. This CDR3 has 16 amino acids. The V segment lost 6 bases and the J segment 5 bases; nucleotides outside the gene matches: 14. Germline V CDR1 and CDR2: DFQATT, SNEGSKA (reference sequence). The CDR3 DNA follows: TGCAGTGCCCATCGACTAGCGGGGCCCCTTCGGGAGACCCAGTACTTC. Translated, it gives CSAHRLAGPLRETQYF.

This clonotype was detected many times. The rearrangement joins TRBV19 to TRBJ1-4; D unclear. Trimming took 8 bases from V and 7 from J, leaving 14 bases between them. The V gene's germline CDR1 is LNHDA and CDR2 SQIVND (reference sequence). CDR3 length equals 13 residues. CDR3 amino acids: CASGDYRSEKLFF. In DNA, the CDR3 is TGTGCCAGTGGTGACTATCGGAGTGAAAAACTGTTTTTT.

This clonotype was recorded a few times. The gene calls are TRBV5-1 and TRBJ2-7; 11 bases map to TRBD2. The CDR3 totals 15 residues. Trimming cost V 0 bases and J 5 bases; bases outside gene matches: 4. Germline V gene lookup returns CDR1 SGHRS and CDR2 YFSETQ. The CDR3 loop reads CASSLELAGAHEQYF. The CDR3 nucleotides read TGCGCCAGCAGCTTGGAACTAGCGGGAGCCCACGAGCAGTACTTC. Full variable domain (rest looked up from reference TRBV5-1 and TRBJ2-7): KAGVTQTPRYLIKTRGQQVTLSCSPISGHRSVSWYQQTPGQGLQFLFEYFSETQRNKGNFPGRFSGRQFSNSRSEMNVSTLELGDSALYLCASSLELAGAHEQYFGPGTRLTVT.